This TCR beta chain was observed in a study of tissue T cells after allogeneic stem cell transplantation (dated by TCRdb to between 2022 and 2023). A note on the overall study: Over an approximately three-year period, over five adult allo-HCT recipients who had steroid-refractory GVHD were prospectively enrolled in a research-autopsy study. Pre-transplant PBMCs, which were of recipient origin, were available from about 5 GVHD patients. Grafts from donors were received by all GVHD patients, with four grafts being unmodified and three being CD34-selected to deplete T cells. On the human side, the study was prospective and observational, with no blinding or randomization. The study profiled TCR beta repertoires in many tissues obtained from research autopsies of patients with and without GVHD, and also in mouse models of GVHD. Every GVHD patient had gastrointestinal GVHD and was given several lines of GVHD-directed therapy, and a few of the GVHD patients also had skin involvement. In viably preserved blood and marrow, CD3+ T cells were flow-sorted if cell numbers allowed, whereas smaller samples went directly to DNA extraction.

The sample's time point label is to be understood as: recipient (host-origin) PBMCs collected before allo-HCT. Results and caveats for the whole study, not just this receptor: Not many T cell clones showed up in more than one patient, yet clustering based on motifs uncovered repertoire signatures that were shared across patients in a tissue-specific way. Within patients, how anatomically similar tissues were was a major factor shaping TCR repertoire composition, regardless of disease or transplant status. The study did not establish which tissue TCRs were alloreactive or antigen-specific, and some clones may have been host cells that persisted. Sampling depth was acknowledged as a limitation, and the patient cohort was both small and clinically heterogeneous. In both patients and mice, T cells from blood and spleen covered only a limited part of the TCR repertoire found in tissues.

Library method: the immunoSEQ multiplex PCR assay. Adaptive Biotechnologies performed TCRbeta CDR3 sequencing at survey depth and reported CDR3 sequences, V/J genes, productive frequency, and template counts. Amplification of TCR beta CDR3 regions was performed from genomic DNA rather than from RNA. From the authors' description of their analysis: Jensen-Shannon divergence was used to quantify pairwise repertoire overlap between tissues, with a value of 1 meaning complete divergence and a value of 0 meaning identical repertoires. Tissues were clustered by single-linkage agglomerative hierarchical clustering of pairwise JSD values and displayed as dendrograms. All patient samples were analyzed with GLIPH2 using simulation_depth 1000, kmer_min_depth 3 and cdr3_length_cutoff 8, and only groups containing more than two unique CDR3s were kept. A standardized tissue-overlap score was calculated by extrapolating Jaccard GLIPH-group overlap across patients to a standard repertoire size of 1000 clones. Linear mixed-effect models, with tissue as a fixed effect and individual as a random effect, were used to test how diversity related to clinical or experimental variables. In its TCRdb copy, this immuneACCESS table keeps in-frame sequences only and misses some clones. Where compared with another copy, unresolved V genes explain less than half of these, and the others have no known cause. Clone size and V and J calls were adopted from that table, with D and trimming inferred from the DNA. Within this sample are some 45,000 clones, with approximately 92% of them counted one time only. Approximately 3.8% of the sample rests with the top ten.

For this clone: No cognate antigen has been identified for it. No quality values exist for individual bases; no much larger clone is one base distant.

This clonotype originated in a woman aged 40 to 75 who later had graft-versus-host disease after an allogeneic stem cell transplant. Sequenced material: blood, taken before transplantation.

The CDR3 reads CASSPGTAGTAQFF. The DNA reads TGTGCCAGCTCACCCGGAACCGCCGGGACCGCGCAGTTCTTC. Recombination connected TRBV18 to TRBJ2-1; the D gene cannot be resolved beyond TRBD1 or TRBD2, each matching 5 bases. V is pared back by 3 bases and J by 12 bases, with 18 bases lying between the germline termini. CDR1 and CDR2 (KGHSH, LQKENI) derive from the germline V gene. The CDR3 runs 14 amino acids, cysteine and phenylalanine included. The read is trimmed to its CDR3 DNA, 42 bases read in frame from base 1.